The present entry profiles one TCR beta chain with its context. The target antigen is unknown. Repertoires were generated with immunoSEQ multiplex PCR, while TCRdb's copy carries only in-frame clones and drops some. The sample lists 300,000 to 400,000 clones; 93% were seen once. The time point denotes: blood from clinic visit 5 months post-surgery; TSC patient then seizure free. Surgery cases with the highest brain T cell transcript signatures were chosen for sequencing. Before surgery, patients took at least one anti-epileptic drug. The sample is drawn from a study of brain T cells in children with intractable seizures. The length of the CDR3 is 14 residues. CDR1 MGHDK and CDR2 SYGVNS come from the germline V gene. The trim removed 4 bases at V and 0 bases at J, leaving 0 bases unmatched. General study findings and limits: Patients' HCMV serostatus was unknown; virus specificity rests on CDR3 similarity alone. Pre- and post-surgery blood differed in depth, so pre-surgery absences may be undersampling.

The specimen comprised peripheral blood, sampled 4 to 5 months after surgery. The V and J genes are TRBV25-1 and TRBJ2-3; TRBD2 aligns across 8 bases. The sequence came from a boy younger than two with tuberous sclerosis and intractable seizures. CDR3 sequence: CASSVAGSTDTQYF. The CDR3 DNA is TGTGCCAGCAGTGTAGCGGGGAGCACAGATACGCAGTATTTT.